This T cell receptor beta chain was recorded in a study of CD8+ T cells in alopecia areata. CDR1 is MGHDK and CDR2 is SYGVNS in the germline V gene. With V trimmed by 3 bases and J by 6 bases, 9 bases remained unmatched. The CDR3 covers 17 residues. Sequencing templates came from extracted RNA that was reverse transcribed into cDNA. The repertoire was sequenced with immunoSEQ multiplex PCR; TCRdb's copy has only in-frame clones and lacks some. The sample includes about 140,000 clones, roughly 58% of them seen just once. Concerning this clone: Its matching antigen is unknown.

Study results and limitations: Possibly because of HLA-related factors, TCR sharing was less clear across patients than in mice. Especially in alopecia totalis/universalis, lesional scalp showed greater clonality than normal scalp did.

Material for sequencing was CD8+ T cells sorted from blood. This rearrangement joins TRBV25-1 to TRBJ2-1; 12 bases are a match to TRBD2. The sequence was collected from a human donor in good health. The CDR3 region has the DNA TGTGCCAGCAGTGATAGTTCCGGGACTAGCGGGCGCAATGAGCAGTTCTTC. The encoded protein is CASSDSSGTSGRNEQFF.